This TCR beta chain was recovered during a study of blood T cells in healthy people across ages. This CDR3 spans 17 amino acids. The germline V gene encodes CDR1 LGHNA and CDR2 YNFKEQ. Alongside a J-beta primer mix, a sample-barcoded 5' primer served in a second PCR lasting about 7 to 12 cycles. TCRdb re-called the 5' RACE reads through MiXCR, storing one row per CDR3 protein. The sample consists of hundreds of thousands of distinct CDR3 sequences, 60% to 80% of them appearing once. Sequencing was carried out using blood. The rearrangement uses TRBV4-2 and TRBJ2-7; the match to TRBD2 covers 8 bases. The DNA matches TRBJ2-5 better at its end, which makes the J call doubtful. This receptor was obtained from a man in his thirties or forties in good health. CDR3 DNA: TGTGCCAGCAGCCAAGATTCCACGGGGGGGAGCCGAGAGACCCAGTACTTC. As protein: CASSQDSTGGSRETQYF.